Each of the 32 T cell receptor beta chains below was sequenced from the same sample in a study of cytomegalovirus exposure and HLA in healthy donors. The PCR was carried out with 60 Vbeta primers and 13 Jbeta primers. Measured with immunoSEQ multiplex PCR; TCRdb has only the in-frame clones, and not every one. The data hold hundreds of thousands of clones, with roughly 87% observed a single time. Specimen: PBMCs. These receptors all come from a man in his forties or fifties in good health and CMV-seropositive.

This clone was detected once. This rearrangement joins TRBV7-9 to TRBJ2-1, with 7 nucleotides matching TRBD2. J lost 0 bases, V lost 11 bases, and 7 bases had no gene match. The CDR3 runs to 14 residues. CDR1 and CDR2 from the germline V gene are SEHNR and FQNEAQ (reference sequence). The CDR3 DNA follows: TGTGCCTTCCTAGCGGAGAGCTCCTACAATGAGCAGTTCTTC. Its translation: CAFLAESSYNEQFF. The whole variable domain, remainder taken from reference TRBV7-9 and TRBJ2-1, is DTGVSQNPRHKITKRGQNVTFRCDPISEHNRLYWYRQTLGQGPEFLTYFQNEAQLEKSRLLSDRFSAERPKGSFSTLEIQRTEQGDSAMYLCAFLAESSYNEQFFGPGTRLTVL.

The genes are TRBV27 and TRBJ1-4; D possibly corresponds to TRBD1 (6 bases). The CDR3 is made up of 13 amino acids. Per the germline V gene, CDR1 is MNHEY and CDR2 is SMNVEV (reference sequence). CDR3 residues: CVSAGALGEKLFF. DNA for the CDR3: TGTGTTAGCGCGGGGGCCCTCGGTGAAAAACTGTTTTTT.

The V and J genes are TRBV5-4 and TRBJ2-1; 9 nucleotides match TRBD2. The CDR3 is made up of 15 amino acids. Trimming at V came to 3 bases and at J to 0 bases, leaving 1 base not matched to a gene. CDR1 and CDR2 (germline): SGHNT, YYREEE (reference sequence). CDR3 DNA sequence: TGTGCCAGCAGCTCACTAGCGGGCTCCTACAATGAGCAGTTCTTC. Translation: CASSSLAGSYNEQFF.

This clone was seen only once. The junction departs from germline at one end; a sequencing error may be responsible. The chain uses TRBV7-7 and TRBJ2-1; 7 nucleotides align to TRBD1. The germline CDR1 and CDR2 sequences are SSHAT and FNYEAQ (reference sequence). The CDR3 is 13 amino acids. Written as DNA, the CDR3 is TGTGCTAGCAGCCCGGACAGGACCCATGAGCAGTTCTTC. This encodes CASSPDRTHEQFF.

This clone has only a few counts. The CDR3 protein is CSAWGLADNEQFF. CDR3 DNA sequence: TGCAGCGCCTGGGGACTAGCGGACAATGAGCAGTTCTTC. V and J are TRBV29-1 and TRBJ2-1; 11 bases match TRBD2. Germline V gene lookup returns CDR1 SQVTM and CDR2 ANQGSEA. This CDR3 comprises 13 residues. The V segment lost 7 bases and the J segment 5 bases; nucleotides outside the gene matches: 4.

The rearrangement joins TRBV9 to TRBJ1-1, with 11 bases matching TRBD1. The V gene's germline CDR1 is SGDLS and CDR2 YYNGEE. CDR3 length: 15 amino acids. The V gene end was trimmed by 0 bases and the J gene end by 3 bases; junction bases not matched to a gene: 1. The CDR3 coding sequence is TGTGCCAGCAGCGTAGGGGGACAGGGGGACACTGAAGCTTTCTTT. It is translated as CASSVGGQGDTEAFF.

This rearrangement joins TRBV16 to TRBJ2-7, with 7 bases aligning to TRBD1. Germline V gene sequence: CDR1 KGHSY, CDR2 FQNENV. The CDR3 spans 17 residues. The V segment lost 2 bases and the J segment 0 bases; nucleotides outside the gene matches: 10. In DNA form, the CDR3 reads TGTGCCAGCAGCCAAATCTCACAGGGGTATGGCTCCTACGAGCAGTACTTC. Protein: CASSQISQGYGSYEQYF. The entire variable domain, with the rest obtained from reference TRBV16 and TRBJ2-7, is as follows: GEEVAQTPKHLVRGEGQKAKLYCAPIKGHSYVFWYQQVLKNEFKFLISFQNENVFDETGMPKERFSAKCLPNSPCSLEIQATKLEDSAVYFCASSQISQGYGSYEQYFGPGTRLTVT.

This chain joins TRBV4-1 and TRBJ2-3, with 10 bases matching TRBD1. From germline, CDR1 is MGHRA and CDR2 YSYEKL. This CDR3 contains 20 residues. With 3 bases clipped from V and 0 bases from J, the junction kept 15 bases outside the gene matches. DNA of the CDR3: TGCGCCAGCAGCCAGATGAAGGGACAGGGGACAGGTGCTAGCACAGATACGCAGTATTTT. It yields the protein CASSQMKGQGTGASTDTQYF.

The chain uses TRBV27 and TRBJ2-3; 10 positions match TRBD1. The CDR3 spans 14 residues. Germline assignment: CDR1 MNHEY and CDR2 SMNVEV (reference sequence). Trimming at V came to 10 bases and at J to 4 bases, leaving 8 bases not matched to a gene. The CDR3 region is CATKGQGMPDTQYF. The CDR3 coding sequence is TGTGCCACCAAGGGACAGGGGATGCCAGATACGCAGTATTTT.

This CDR3 reads CASSYLLAGVNTEAFF. Here the CDR3 DNA reads TGTGCCAGCAGTTATTTGTTGGCAGGGGTGAACACTGAAGCTTTCTTT. The genes are TRBV28 and TRBJ1-1; tentatively, D is TRBD1 (6 bases). CDR1 MDHEN and CDR2 SYDVKM come from the germline V gene. V was pared by 4 bases and J by 0 bases, with 15 bases between. This CDR3 spans 16 amino acids.

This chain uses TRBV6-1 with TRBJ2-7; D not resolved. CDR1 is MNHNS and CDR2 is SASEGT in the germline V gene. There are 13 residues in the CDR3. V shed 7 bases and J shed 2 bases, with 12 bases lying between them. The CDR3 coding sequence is TGTGCCAGCACTTTAGACTCCGCCTACGAGCAGTACTTC. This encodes CASTLDSAYEQYF.

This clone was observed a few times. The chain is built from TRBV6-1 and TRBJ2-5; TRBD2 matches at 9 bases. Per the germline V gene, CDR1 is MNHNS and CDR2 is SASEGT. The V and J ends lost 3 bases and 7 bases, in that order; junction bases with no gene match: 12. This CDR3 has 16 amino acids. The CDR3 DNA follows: TGTGCCAGCAGTGATTCCCCTAGCGGGGCGGGGGGGACCCAGTACTTC. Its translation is CASSDSPSGAGGTQYF.

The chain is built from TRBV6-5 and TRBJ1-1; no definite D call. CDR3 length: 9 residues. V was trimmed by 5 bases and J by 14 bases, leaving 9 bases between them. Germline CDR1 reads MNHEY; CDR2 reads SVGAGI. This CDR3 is CASSEGVFF. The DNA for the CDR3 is TGTGCCAGCAGTGAAGGAGTCTTCTTT.

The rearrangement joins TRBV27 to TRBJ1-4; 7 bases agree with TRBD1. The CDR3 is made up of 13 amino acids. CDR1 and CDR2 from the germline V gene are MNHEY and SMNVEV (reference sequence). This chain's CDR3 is CVPGQATNEKLFF. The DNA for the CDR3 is TGTGTCCCCGGACAGGCAACTAATGAAAAACTGTTTTTT.

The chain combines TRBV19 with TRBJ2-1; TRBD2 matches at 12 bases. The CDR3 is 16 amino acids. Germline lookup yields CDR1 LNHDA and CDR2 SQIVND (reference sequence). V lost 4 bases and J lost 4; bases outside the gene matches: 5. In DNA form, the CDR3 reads TGTGCCAGTAGTACTAAACTAGCGGGAGGTTACAATGAGCAGTTCTTC. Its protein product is CASSTKLAGGYNEQFF. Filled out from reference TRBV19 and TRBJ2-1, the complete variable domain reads DGGITQSPKYLFRKEGQNVTLSCEQNLNHDAMYWYRQDPGQGLRLIYYSQIVNDFQKGDIAEGYSVSREKKESFPLTVTSAQKNPTAFYLCASSTKLAGGYNEQFFGPGTRLTVL.

The CDR3 DNA is TGTGCCAGCAGCTTCCTCGGGAGAAATGAGCAGTTCTTC. As protein: CASSFLGRNEQFF. The J gene is TRBJ2-1, the V gene TRBV27, with D perhaps matching TRBD2 (6 bases). Trimming stripped 6 bases from V and 7 bases from J, with 13 bases between. CDR1 is MNHEY, CDR2 SMNVEV, per germline (reference sequence). This CDR3 contains 13 residues.

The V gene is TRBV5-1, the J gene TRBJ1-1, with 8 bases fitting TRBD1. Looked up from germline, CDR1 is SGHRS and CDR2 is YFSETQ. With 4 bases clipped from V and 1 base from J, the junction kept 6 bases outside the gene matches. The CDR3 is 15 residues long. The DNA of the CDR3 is TGCGCCAGCAGCCTGCGGACAGGGAAGAACACTGAAGCTTTCTTT. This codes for CASSLRTGKNTEAFF.

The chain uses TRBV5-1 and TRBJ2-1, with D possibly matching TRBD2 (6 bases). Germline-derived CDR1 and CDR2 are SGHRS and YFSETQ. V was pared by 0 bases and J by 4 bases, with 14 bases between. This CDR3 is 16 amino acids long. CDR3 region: CASSLELLAQYNEQFF. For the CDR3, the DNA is TGCGCCAGCAGCTTGGAGCTTCTAGCGCAATACAATGAGCAGTTCTTC.

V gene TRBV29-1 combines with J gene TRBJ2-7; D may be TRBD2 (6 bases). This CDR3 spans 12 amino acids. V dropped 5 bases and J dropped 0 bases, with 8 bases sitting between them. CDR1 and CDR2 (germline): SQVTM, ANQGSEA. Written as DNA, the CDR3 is TGCAGCGTTATCGGGAGCTCCTACGAGCAGTACGTC. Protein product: CSVIGSSYEQYV.

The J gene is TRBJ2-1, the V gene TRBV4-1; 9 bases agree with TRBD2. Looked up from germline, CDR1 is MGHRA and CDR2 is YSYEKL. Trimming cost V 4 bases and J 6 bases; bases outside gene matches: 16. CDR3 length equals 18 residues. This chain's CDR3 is CASSPALVRLADSNEQFF. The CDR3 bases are TGCGCCAGCAGCCCGGCCTTGGTACGACTAGCGGATAGCAATGAGCAGTTCTTC.

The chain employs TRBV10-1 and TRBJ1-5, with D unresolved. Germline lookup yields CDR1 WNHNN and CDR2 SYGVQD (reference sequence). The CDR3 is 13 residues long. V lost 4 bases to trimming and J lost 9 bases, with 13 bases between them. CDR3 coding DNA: TGCGCCAGCAGTGGTAACATCGCTGGGCCCCAGCATTTT. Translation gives CASSGNIAGPQHF.

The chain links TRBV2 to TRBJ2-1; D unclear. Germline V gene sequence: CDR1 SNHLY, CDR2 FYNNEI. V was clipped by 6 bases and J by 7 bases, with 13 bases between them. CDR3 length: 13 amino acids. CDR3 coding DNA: TGTGCCAGCAGGGAGACTGAAGTAAATGAGCAGTTCTTC. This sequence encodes CASRETEVNEQFF.

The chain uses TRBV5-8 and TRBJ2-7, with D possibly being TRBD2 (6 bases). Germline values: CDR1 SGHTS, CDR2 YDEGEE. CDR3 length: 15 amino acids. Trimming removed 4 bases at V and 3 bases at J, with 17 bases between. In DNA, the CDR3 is TGTGCCAGCAGCCGACCGGCGGGGCTCTTCTACGAGCAGTACTTC. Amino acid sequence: CASSRPAGLFYEQYF. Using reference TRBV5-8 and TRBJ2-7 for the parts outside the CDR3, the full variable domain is EAGVTQSPTHLIKTRGQQATLRCSPISGHTSVYWYQQALGLGLQFLLWYDEGEERNRGNFPPRFSGRQFPNYSSELNVNALELEDSALYLCASSRPAGLFYEQYFGPGTRLTVT.

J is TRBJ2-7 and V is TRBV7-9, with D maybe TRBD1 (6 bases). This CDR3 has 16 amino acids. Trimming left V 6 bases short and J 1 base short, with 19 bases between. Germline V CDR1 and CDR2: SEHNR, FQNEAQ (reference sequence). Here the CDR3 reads CASRAVGGPTSYEQYV. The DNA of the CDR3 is TGTGCCAGCAGGGCAGTAGGGGGACCGACTTCCTACGAGCAGTACGTC.

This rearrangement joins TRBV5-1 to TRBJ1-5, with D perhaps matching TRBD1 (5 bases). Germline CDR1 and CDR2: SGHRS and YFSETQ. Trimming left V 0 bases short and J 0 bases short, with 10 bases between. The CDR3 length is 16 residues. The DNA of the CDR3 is TGCGCCAGCAGCTTGGGACAGACTTATAGCAATCAGCCCCAGCATTTT. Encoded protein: CASSLGQTYSNQPQHF. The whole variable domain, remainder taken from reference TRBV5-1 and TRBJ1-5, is KAGVTQTPRYLIKTRGQQVTLSCSPISGHRSVSWYQQTPGQGLQFLFEYFSETQRNKGNFPGRFSGRQFSNSRSEMNVSTLELGDSALYLCASSLGQTYSNQPQHFGDGTRLSIL.

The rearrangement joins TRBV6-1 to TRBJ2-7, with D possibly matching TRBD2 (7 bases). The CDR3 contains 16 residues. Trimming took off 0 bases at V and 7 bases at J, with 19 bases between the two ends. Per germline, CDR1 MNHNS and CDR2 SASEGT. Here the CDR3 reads CASSEAGGRGPLEQYF. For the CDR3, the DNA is TGTGCCAGCAGTGAAGCGGGGGGGCGCGGCCCTCTGGAGCAGTACTTC.

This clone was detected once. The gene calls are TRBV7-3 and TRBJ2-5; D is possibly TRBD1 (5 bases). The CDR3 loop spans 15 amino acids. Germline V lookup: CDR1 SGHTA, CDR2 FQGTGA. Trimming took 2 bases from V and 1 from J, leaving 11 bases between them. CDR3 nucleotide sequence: TGTGCCAGCAGCTTAGGGCAGGGCCTCCAAGAGACCCAGTACTTC. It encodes CASSLGQGLQETQYF.

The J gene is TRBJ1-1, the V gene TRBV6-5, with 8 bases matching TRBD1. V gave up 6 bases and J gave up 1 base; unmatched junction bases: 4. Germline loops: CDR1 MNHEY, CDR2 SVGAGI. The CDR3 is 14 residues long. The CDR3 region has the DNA TGTGCCAGCAGGGCCGGGACAGGGAACACTGAAGCTTTCTTT. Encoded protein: CASRAGTGNTEAFF.

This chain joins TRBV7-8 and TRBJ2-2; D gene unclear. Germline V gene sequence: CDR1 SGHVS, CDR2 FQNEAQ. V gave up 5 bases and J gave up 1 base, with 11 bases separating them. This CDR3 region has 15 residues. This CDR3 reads CASSQKGENTGELFF. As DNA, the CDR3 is TGTGCCAGCAGCCAAAAAGGAGAGAACACCGGGGAGCTGTTTTTT.

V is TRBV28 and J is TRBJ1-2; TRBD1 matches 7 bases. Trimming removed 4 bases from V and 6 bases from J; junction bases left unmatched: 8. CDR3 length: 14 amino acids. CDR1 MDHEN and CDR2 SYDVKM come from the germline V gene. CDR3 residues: CASSSVTGKNGYTF. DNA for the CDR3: TGTGCCAGCAGTTCCGTGACAGGGAAGAATGGCTACACCTTC.

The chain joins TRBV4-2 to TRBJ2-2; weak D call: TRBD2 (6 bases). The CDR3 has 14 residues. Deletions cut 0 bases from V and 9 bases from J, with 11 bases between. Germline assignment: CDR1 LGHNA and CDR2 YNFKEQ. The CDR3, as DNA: TGTGCCAGCAGCCAAGATGGGGGGTCCTGGGAGCTGTTTTTT. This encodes CASSQDGGSWELFF.

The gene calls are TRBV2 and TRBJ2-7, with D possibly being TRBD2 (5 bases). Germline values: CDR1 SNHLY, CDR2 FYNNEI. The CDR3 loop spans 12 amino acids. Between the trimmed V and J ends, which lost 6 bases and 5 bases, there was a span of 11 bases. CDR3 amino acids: CASSTRTDEQYV. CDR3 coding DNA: TGTGCCAGCAGCACCCGGACTGACGAGCAGTACGTC.